The T cell receptor beta chain under discussion was sequenced for a study of shared clonotypes between healthy human individuals. Germline-derived CDR1 and CDR2 are SGHRS and YFSETQ. Trimming took 4 bases from V and 5 from J; bases not matched to a gene: 8. CDR3 length: 15 amino acids. Only CD45RO-negative cells positively selected for CCR7 counted as naive CD8 cells, so terminally differentiated effector memory CD45RA+ cells were excluded. The study's findings and limits: A few donors shared approximately 5% of their naive CD4 clonotypes. Generation probabilities of non-shared clonotypes were lower (relative to those shared by all four donors). Larger estimated richness was generally seen in naive subsets than in memory subsets.

Across several immunoSEQ plates, the genomic DNA of each subset was split evenly. Profiling relied on immunoSEQ multiplex PCR, and the TCRdb table lists in-frame clones only, not all of them. The sample lists around 1.9 million clones, roughly 91% seen once, with about 1.8% in the top ten. In the case of this clone: Its matching antigen is unknown.

This chain links TRBV5-1 with TRBJ2-5; 10 bases align to TRBD2. The sequence was collected from a young man in good health. Some clones in this sample may be carry-over from other donors' samples. Sequenced input: naive CD8+ T cells from PBMCs. The CDR3: CASSTGLAGAETQYF. As DNA, the CDR3 is TGCGCCAGCAGCACAGGGCTAGCGGGAGCCGAGACCCAGTACTTC.